The rows below give T cell receptor beta chains drawn from one sample of a study of Ad26.COV2.S vaccination and SARS-CoV-2 variants. Repertoires were generated with immunoSEQ multiplex PCR, while TCRdb's copy carries only in-frame clones and drops some. The sample has a few hundred thousand clones; over 75% are singletons. The sequencing here drew on peripheral blood, taken in a trial of Ad26.COV2.S vaccine versus placebo. The receptors were sampled from a person between 18 and 60 years old who received the Ad26.COV2.S COVID-19 vaccine or a placebo. Both conserved end residues are part of each CDR3. The D gene is left open where the match is weak. Some rows mark clone size as missing; the rest say once, few, many or name a class of expanded clone.

j_call d_call clone_size v_call cdr3_aa cdr3_nt
TRBJ2-2 . . TRBV9 CASSVGTLNTGELFF TGTGCCAGCAGCGTGGGGACTCTCAACACCGGGGAGCTGTTTTTT
TRBJ2-1 . . TRBV9 CASSVEVGTEQFF TGTGCCAGCAGCGTAGAAGTAGGGACAGAGCAGTTCTTC
TRBJ2-3 . . TRBV18 CASSPLRSTDTQYF TGTGCCAGCTCACCACTCAGGTCCACAGATACGCAGTATTTT
TRBJ1-1 TRBD1 . TRBV12-3/TRBV12-4 CASSLGQGFEAFF TGTGCCAGCAGTTTAGGACAGGGGTTTGAAGCTTTCTTT
TRBJ2-3 TRBD2 . TRBV4-1 CASSQDLVRGADTQYF TGCGCCAGCAGCCAAGATCTGGTACGGGGGGCAGATACGCAGTATTTT
TRBJ2-7 TRBD2 . TRBV28 CASSPWTSAMSSYEQYF TGTGCCAGCAGTCCGTGGACTAGCGCTATGAGCTCCTACGAGCAGTACTTC
TRBJ1-1 TRBD1 . TRBV6-5 CASSRGTGGAAEAFF TGTGCCAGCAGCCGCGGGACAGGGGGTGCGGCTGAAGCTTTCTTT
TRBJ2-5 . . TRBV19 CASSTRIRVKETQYF TGTGCCAGTAGTACGAGGATAAGGGTTAAGGAGACCCAGTACTTC
TRBJ2-7 . . TRBV6-5 CASSYGTGSRQYF TGTGCCAGCAGTTACGGGACGGGATCGAGGCAGTACTTC
TRBJ2-1 . . TRBV7-2 CASSSGLRDGGNEQFF TGTGCCAGCAGCTCAGGGCTCCGGGACGGGGGCAATGAGCAGTTCTTC
TRBJ2-1 TRBD2 . TRBV12-3/TRBV12-4 CASSSGGDNEQFF TGTGCCAGCAGTTCGGGGGGGGACAATGAGCAGTTCTTC
TRBJ2-3 . . TRBV18 CASSPQQGLTDTQYF TGTGCCAGCTCACCTCAACAGGGTCTGACAGATACGCAGTATTTT
TRBJ2-7 . . TRBV3-1/TRBV3-2 CASSQVQGSEQYF TGTGCCAGCAGCCAAGTTCAGGGGAGCGAGCAGTACTTC
TRBJ2-1 TRBD2 once TRBV7-2 CASSSTASGSLLFF TGTGCCAGCAGCTCAACGGCGAGCGGGAGTTTGCTGTTCTTC
TRBJ2-2 TRBD2 . TRBV9 CASSVGPSGSTGELFF TGTGCCAGCAGCGTAGGGCCTAGCGGGAGTACCGGGGAGCTGTTTTTT
TRBJ2-7 . once TRBV7-8 CASSLPSYEQYF TGTGCCAGCAGCCTCCCCTCCTACGAGCAGTACTTC
TRBJ2-2 . once TRBV5-1 CASSLISSSTGELFF TGCGCCAGCAGCTTAATATCTAGCTCCACCGGGGAGCTGTTTTTT
TRBJ1-4 . . TRBV6-6 CASMGSAWEKLFF TGTGCCAGCATGGGATCGGCTTGGGAAAAACTGTTTTTT
TRBJ1-2 . . TRBV28 CASSFGAYYGYTF TGTGCCAGCAGTTTTGGGGCATACTATGGCTACACCTTC
TRBJ2-5 TRBD2 . TRBV24-1 CATSDPSGRSQETQYF TGTGCCACCAGTGATCCTAGCGGGAGGTCCCAAGAGACCCAGTACTTC
TRBJ2-7 . . TRBV27 CATVRGRTYEQYF TGTGCCACCGTGAGGGGTCGAACCTACGAGCAGTACTTC
TRBJ2-7 TRBD2 . TRBV7-2 CASSSQTSGPGAHYEQYF TGTGCCAGCAGCTCCCAGACTAGCGGGCCGGGGGCCCACTACGAGCAGTACTTC
TRBJ2-7 . . TRBV29-1 CSVGGGGQTYEQYF TGCAGCGTTGGGGGAGGGGGACAGACCTACGAGCAGTACTTC
TRBJ2-1 TRBD2 once TRBV28 CASSLWASGRPSPPNEQFF TGTGCCAGCAGTTTATGGGCTAGCGGGAGGCCAAGTCCACCCAATGAGCAGTTCTTC
TRBJ2-5 . . TRBV19 CASSLAPDGETQYF TGTGCCAGTAGTCTCGCCCCAGACGGGGAGACCCAGTACTTC
TRBJ2-1 . once TRBV9 CASSVVPRGSYNEQFF TGTGCCAGCAGCGTAGTCCCTCGCGGCAGTTACAATGAGCAGTTCTTC
TRBJ1-2 . . TRBV28 CASSLRSGVYGYTF TGTGCCAGCAGTTTACGGTCAGGAGTGTATGGCTACACCTTC
TRBJ2-3 . . TRBV7-9 CASSFQAVTDTQYF TGTGCCAGCAGCTTCCAAGCCGTCACAGATACGCAGTATTTT
TRBJ2-4 . . TRBV2 CASWGLLAKNIQYF TGTGCCAGCTGGGGGCTTCTCGCCAAAAACATTCAGTACTTC
TRBJ2-1 . . TRBV5-4 CASSLRDNEQFF TGTGCCAGCAGCTTGCGCGACAATGAGCAGTTCTTC
TRBJ2-5 TRBD2 . TRBV30 CAWSPGLAGGPGETQYF TGTGCCTGGTCCCCGGGACTAGCGGGAGGGCCGGGGGAGACCCAGTACTTC
TRBJ2-2 . . TRBV6-5 CASSITWNTGELFF TGTGCCAGCAGTATTACGTGGAACACCGGGGAGCTGTTTTTT
TRBJ2-3 . . TRBV15 CATSRGRDTLTDTQYF TGTGCCACCAGCAGAGGGAGGGACACCCTCACAGATACGCAGTATTTT
TRBJ2-2 . . TRBV7-9 CASSLEGEGGELFF TGTGCCAGCAGCTTAGAGGGAGAAGGTGGGGAGCTGTTTTTT
TRBJ1-3 TRBD1 . TRBV9 CASSASLGTGGTIYF TGTGCCAGCAGCGCAAGCCTAGGGACAGGCGGGACCATATATTTT
TRBJ1-2 . . TRBV7-2 CASSLVGQAEGYTF TGTGCCAGCAGCTTAGTGGGGCAGGCGGAGGGCTACACCTTC
TRBJ1-1 . . TRBV5-6 CASSFWKNTEAFF TGTGCCAGCAGCTTTTGGAAGAACACTGAAGCTTTCTTT
TRBJ2-5 . once TRBV29-1 CSAAERGYQETQYF TGCAGCGCTGCGGAGAGGGGGTACCAAGAGACCCAGTACTTC
TRBJ2-7 . once TRBV6-1 CASSESRGGGYEQYF TGTGCCAGCAGTGAATCGAGGGGGGGAGGCTACGAGCAGTACTTC
TRBJ2-1 . . TRBV7-8 CASSFSSAGNEQFF TGTGCCAGCAGCTTCTCATCGGCGGGGAATGAGCAGTTCTTC
TRBJ2-5 TRBD2 . TRBV18 CASSPELAGVEETQYF TGTGCCAGCTCACCTGAGTTAGCGGGAGTGGAAGAGACCCAGTACTTC
TRBJ2-3 TRBD2 . TRBV6-5 CASSYSSGLSTDTQYF TGTGCCAGCAGTTACTCTAGCGGGCTTAGCACAGATACGCAGTATTTT
TRBJ2-7 . few TRBV9 CASSVGAAQSYEQYF TGTGCCAGCAGCGTAGGGGCAGCCCAGTCCTACGAGCAGTACTTC
TRBJ2-6 . . TRBV7-9 CASSLGGGSGANVLTF TGTGCCAGCAGCTTAGGTGGGGGGTCTGGGGCCAACGTCCTGACTTTC
TRBJ1-1 . . TRBV11-3 CASSYKGQARGTEAFF TGTGCCAGCAGCTATAAGGGTCAAGCCCGGGGCACTGAAGCTTTCTTT
TRBJ1-5 TRBD1 . TRBV27 CASSLGTGGNQPQHF TGTGCCAGCAGTTTAGGGACAGGGGGCAATCAGCCCCAGCATTTT
TRBJ2-5 TRBD1 . TRBV4-3 CASSQEARGTVKTQYF TGCGCCAGCAGCCAAGAGGCCAGGGGGACGGTAAAGACCCAGTACTTC
TRBJ2-7 TRBD1 . TRBV9 CASSPSDRGTYEQYF TGTGCCAGCAGCCCCTCGGACAGGGGGACCTACGAGCAGTACTTC
TRBJ1-1 . once TRBV5-1 CASSPGMDTEAFF TGCGCCAGCAGCCCCGGAATGGACACTGAAGCTTTCTTT